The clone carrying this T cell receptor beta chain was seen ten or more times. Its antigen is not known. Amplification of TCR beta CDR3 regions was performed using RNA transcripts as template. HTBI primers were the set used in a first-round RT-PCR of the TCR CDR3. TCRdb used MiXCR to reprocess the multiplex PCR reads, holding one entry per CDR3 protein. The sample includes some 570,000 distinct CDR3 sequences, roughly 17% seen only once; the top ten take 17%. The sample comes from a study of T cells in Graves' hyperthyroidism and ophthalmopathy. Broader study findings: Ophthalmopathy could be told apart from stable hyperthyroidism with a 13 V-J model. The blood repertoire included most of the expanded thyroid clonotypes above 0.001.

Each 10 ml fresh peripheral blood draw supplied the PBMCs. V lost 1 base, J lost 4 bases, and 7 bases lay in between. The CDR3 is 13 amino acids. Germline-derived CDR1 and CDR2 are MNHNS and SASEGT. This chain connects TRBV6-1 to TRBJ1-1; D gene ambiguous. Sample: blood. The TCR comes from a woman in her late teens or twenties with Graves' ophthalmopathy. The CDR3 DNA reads TGTGCCAGCAGTGAAGGGACGACCACTGAAGCTTTCTTT. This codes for CASSEGTTTEAFF.